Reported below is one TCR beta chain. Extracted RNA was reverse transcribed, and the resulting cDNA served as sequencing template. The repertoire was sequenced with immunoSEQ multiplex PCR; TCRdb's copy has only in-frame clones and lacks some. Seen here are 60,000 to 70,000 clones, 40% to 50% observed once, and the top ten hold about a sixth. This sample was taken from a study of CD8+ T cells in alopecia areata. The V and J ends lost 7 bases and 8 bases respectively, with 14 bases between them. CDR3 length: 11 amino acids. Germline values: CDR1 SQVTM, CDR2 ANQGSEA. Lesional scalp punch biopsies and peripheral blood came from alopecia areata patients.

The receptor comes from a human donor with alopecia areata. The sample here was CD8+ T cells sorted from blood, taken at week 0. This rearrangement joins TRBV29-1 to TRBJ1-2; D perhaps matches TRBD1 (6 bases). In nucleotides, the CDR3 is TGCAGCGCACGGACAGATGGCGGCTACACCTTC. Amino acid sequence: CSARTDGGYTF.